Following are 25 T cell receptor beta chains from one sample sequenced in a study of shared T cell receptors in the human thymus. Profiled with immunoSEQ multiplex PCR; TCRdb holds only in-frame clones, not every one. The profile shows approximately 730,000 clones, roughly 85% of them singletons. These data are also associated with another study on human thymus T cells.

Material for sequencing was thymocytes. Receptor source: a girl less than two years old with a congenital heart defect.

The genes are TRBV7-3 and TRBJ2-5; a weak D match, TRBD1 (6 bases). This CDR3 has 13 residues. CDR1 and CDR2 from the germline V gene are SGHTA and FQGTGA. Trimming took off 1 base at V and 5 bases at J, with 8 bases between the two ends. The CDR3 protein is CASSLSQGETQYF. As DNA, the CDR3 is TGTGCCAGCAGCTTAAGTCAGGGGGAGACCCAGTACTTC.

The chain combines TRBV29-1 with TRBJ2-3; 8 bases line up with TRBD2. V shed 6 bases and J 2 bases; nucleotides not matched to a gene: 13. Germline V CDR1 and CDR2: SQVTM, ANQGSEA. The CDR3 sequence is 16 residues long. This chain's CDR3 is CSVAVSRGGITDTQYF. CDR3 bases: TGCAGCGTCGCGGTTTCTCGCGGGGGGATCACAGATACGCAGTATTTT.

The rearrangement joins TRBV18 to TRBJ2-2; TRBD2 is a possible D gene (6 bases). The V end lost 2 bases, the J end lost 1 base, and 20 bases lay between the germline ends. This CDR3 is built from 19 residues. Germline V gives CDR1 KGHSH, CDR2 LQKENI. The CDR3 loop is CASSPTDAGGVGNTGELFF. The CDR3 bases are TGTGCCAGCTCACCAACGGACGCCGGGGGAGTGGGGAACACCGGGGAGCTGTTTTTT.

Written as DNA, the CDR3 is TGTGCCAGCTATAGGGACAGAGATCAGCCCCAGCATTTT. This encodes CASYRDRDQPQHF. The V and J genes are TRBV28 and TRBJ1-5; 7 positions agree with TRBD1. V trimming: 8 bases; J trimming: 5 bases; junction bases outside the gene matches: 6. The CDR3 has 13 amino acids. In germline, CDR1 is MDHEN, CDR2 SYDVKM.

This chain uses TRBV9 with TRBJ2-7; 8 bases agree with TRBD2. V shed 4 bases, J shed 7 bases, and the junction held 19 bases outside the gene matches. The germline gives CDR1 SGDLS, CDR2 YYNGEE. The CDR3 consists of 17 residues. CDR3 loop: CASSFRDGGEYYREQYF. Written as DNA, the CDR3 is TGTGCCAGCAGCTTCCGAGACGGGGGGGAATATTATCGGGAGCAGTACTTC.

This chain links TRBV6-5 with TRBJ1-5; 7 bases align to TRBD1. The V gene's germline CDR1 is MNHEY and CDR2 SVGAGI. The V segment lost 6 bases and the J segment 7 bases; nucleotides outside the gene matches: 12. There are 15 residues in the CDR3. The CDR3 nucleotides are TGTGCCAGCAGCTACGGGAAGGGGGCGGAACAGCCCCAGCATTTT. Its protein is CASSYGKGAEQPQHF.

The chain has TRBV7-9 and TRBJ1-2, with TRBD1 matching 9 bases. CDR3 size: 16 residues. Germline CDR1 is SEHNR and CDR2 is FQNEAQ (reference sequence). V was pared by 5 bases and J by 4 bases, with 11 bases of the junction left unmatched. CDR3 protein: CASSQTGGARFYGYTF. DNA of the CDR3: TGTGCCAGCAGCCAGACAGGGGGAGCCAGATTCTATGGCTACACCTTC.

V usage is TRBV5-1 and J usage is TRBJ2-2, with 7 bases fitting TRBD1. This CDR3 region has 19 residues. With V trimmed by 4 bases and J by 0 bases, 15 bases remained unmatched. Germline V gives CDR1 SGHRS, CDR2 YFSETQ. CDR3 coding DNA: TGCGCCAGCAGCCCTACCCACCCCGGACAGGCTTCGAACACCGGGGAGCTGTTTTTT. Its protein product is CASSPTHPGQASNTGELFF.

About this clone itself: Other DNA variants within this sample encode the same CDR3. The chain combines TRBV28 with TRBJ2-7; TRBD1 aligns across 9 bases. V shed 6 bases, J shed 4 bases, and the junction held 4 bases outside the gene matches. This CDR3 region has 13 residues. Germline CDR1 MDHEN, CDR2 SYDVKM. The DNA for the CDR3 is TGTGCCAGCAGGCGGGACAGGGCATACGAGCAGTACTTC. Amino acid sequence: CASRRDRAYEQYF.

The table lists this clone with a count of one. This rearrangement joins TRBV28 to TRBJ2-3; 8 bases map to TRBD2. J lost 4 bases, V lost 1 base, and 4 bases had no gene match. Germline V gives CDR1 MDHEN, CDR2 SYDVKM. The CDR3 totals 15 residues. The CDR3, as DNA: TGTGCCAGCAGTTTATCGGGGGGGCGCGCAGATACGCAGTATTTT. This encodes CASSLSGGRADTQYF. Supplemented by reference TRBV28 and TRBJ2-3, the full variable domain reads DVKVTQSSRYLVKRTGEKVFLECVQDMDHENMFWYRQDPGLGLRLIYFSYDVKMKEKGDIPEGYSVSREKKERFSLILESASTNQTSMYLCASSLSGGRADTQYFGPGTRLTVL.

The chain couples TRBV6-5 to TRBJ1-2; D may be TRBD1 (6 bases). Deletions cut 0 bases from V and 0 bases from J, with 11 bases between. The CDR3 consists of 16 residues. Per the germline V gene, CDR1 is MNHEY and CDR2 is SVGAGI. For the CDR3, the DNA is TGTGCCAGCAGTTACTCCTCAACAGGGACTAACTATGGCTACACCTTC. Its translation: CASSYSSTGTNYGYTF.

This clone was detected only once. The V and J genes are TRBV14 and TRBJ1-4; D is unclear. Germline loops: CDR1 SGHDN, CDR2 FVKESK. Trimming removed 3 bases at V and 1 base at J, with 9 bases between. CDR3 length equals 15 residues. Here the CDR3 DNA reads TGTGCCAGCAGCCATATCGAGGAAACTAATGAAAAACTGTTTTTT. Translating gives CASSHIEETNEKLFF.

The chain employs TRBV12-1 and TRBJ1-6. TRBV12-1 is given as a pseudogene. The CDR3 runs to 15 residues. The CDR3 region is CASSVKRGRESPLHF. CDR3 coding DNA: TGTGCCAGCAGCGTAAAAAGGGGACGGGAGTCACCCCTCCACTTT.

The rearrangement links TRBV11-2 to TRBJ1-2; D may be TRBD1 (6 bases). Germline assignment: CDR1 SGHAT and CDR2 FQNNGV. The germline V and J ends were trimmed by 1 base and 8 bases, with 11 bases remaining between them. The CDR3 spans 13 residues. The CDR3 region has the DNA TGTGCCAGCAGCTTAGTTCCGGGGGGCGGCTACACCTTC. It specifies CASSLVPGGGYTF.

This chain connects TRBV28 to TRBJ1-2; a possible D gene is TRBD1 (5 bases). Germline V lookup: CDR1 MDHEN, CDR2 SYDVKM. Trimming cost V 1 base and J 9 bases, with 18 bases left between them. The CDR3 totals 15 residues. The CDR3 sequence: CASSLSDILFISYTF. DNA of the CDR3: TGTGCCAGCAGTTTATCGGACATCTTATTTATTAGCTACACCTTC.

The rearrangement uses TRBV7-2 and TRBJ1-2; a weak D match, TRBD1 (5 bases). This CDR3 has 14 amino acids. Germline lookup yields CDR1 SGHTA and CDR2 FQGNSA. Trimming shortened V by 5 bases and J by 6 bases, and 16 bases separated the two germline ends. The CDR3 loop is CASSETGAPHGYTF. The DNA for the CDR3 is TGTGCCAGCAGCGAAACAGGTGCCCCTCATGGCTACACCTTC.

V gene TRBV5-4 combines with J gene TRBJ2-7, with 9 bases fitting TRBD1. V lost 5 bases and J lost 2; bases outside the gene matches: 14. Germline V lookup: CDR1 SGHNT, CDR2 YYREEE (reference sequence). CDR3 length: 17 amino acids. The chain's CDR3 is CASSHDRDRVPPYEQYF. For the CDR3, the DNA is TGTGCCAGCAGTCACGACCGGGACAGGGTCCCTCCCTACGAGCAGTACTTC.

The chain couples TRBV28 to TRBJ2-7, with TRBD1 as a possible D gene (5 bases). This CDR3 is built from 13 residues. V was pared by 2 bases and J by 0 bases, with 5 bases between. The germline CDR1 and CDR2 sequences are MDHEN and SYDVKM. The CDR3 protein is CASSLRGSYEQYF. CDR3 bases: TGTGCCAGCAGTTTAAGGGGCTCCTACGAGCAGTACTTC.

The chain combines TRBV5-1 with TRBJ1-6; perhaps TRBD1 as D (5 bases). Trimming pared 0 bases from V and 11 bases from J, leaving 12 bases between. Per the germline V gene, CDR1 is SGHRS and CDR2 is YFSETQ. The CDR3 contains 14 residues. CDR3 in DNA: TGCGCCAGCAGCTTGGCGGTCGGGGGAGCACCCCTCCACTTT. Amino acid sequence: CASSLAVGGAPLHF.

The chain links TRBV7-9 to TRBJ1-4, with 7 positions matching TRBD1. The CDR3 has 14 residues. The junction had 6 bases not matched to a gene; V was cut back by 4 bases and J by 7 bases. Germline CDR1 SEHNR, CDR2 FQNEAQ (reference sequence). The CDR3 DNA is TGTGCCAGCAGCTCGGACAGGAGGGGTGAAAAACTGTTTTTT. It is translated as CASSSDRRGEKLFF.

This clone has only one observation. V and J are TRBV5-6 and TRBJ2-1, with a tentative D call TRBD2 (5 bases). The CDR3 sequence is 15 residues long. Trimming left V 2 bases short and J 0 bases short, with 9 bases between. CDR1 and CDR2 from the germline V gene are SGHDT and YYEEEE. CDR3 protein: CASSLSGSSYNEQFF. The CDR3 bases are TGTGCCAGCAGCTTAAGCGGCAGCTCCTACAATGAGCAGTTCTTC.

This rearrangement joins TRBV5-4 to TRBJ1-1, with a tentative D call TRBD1 (6 bases). Germline V lookup: CDR1 SGHNT, CDR2 YYREEE (reference sequence). The CDR3 extends over 16 amino acids. V was clipped by 3 bases and J by 1 base, with 16 bases between them. CDR3 sequence (DNA): TGTGCCAGCAGCTACTTAGGGGGTTTGGGGAACACTGAAGCTTTCTTT. This codes for CASSYLGGLGNTEAFF.

This clone was seen more than once but under ten times. J is TRBJ1-1 and V is TRBV19; D might be TRBD1 (6 bases). From germline, CDR1 is LNHDA and CDR2 SQIVND (reference sequence). This CDR3 has 18 amino acids. The V and J ends lost 7 bases and 8 bases respectively, with 32 bases between them. The CDR3: CASKRTASYRGLKEEAFF. CDR3 nucleotide sequence: TGTGCCAGTAAGAGGACAGCCAGCTACCGGGGCTTAAAGGAGGAAGCTTTCTTT.

This sequence joins TRBV7-9 and TRBJ1-1, with a weak D call TRBD1 (5 bases). Per germline, CDR1 SEHNR and CDR2 FQNEAQ (reference sequence). V lost 5 bases to trimming and J lost 5 bases, with 15 bases between them. CDR3 size: 14 residues. The CDR3 nucleotides are TGTGCCAGCAGCCCTAAGCTGCGGGGGACTGAAGCTTTCTTT. This sequence encodes CASSPKLRGTEAFF. The variable domain in full, completed from reference TRBV7-9 and TRBJ1-1, reads DTGVSQNPRHKITKRGQNVTFRCDPISEHNRLYWYRQTLGQGPEFLTYFQNEAQLEKSRLLSDRFSAERPKGSFSTLEIQRTEQGDSAMYLCASSPKLRGTEAFFGQGTRLTVV.

This rearrangement joins TRBV5-1 to TRBJ2-2; 9 nucleotides align to TRBD1. The length of the CDR3 is 16 residues. CDR1 SGHRS and CDR2 YFSETQ come from the germline V gene. With V trimmed by 1 base and J by 4 bases, 5 bases remained unmatched. CDR3 sequence reads: CASSLTQGAFTGELFF. CDR3 DNA: TGCGCCAGCAGCTTGACACAGGGGGCTTTCACCGGGGAGCTGTTTTTT.